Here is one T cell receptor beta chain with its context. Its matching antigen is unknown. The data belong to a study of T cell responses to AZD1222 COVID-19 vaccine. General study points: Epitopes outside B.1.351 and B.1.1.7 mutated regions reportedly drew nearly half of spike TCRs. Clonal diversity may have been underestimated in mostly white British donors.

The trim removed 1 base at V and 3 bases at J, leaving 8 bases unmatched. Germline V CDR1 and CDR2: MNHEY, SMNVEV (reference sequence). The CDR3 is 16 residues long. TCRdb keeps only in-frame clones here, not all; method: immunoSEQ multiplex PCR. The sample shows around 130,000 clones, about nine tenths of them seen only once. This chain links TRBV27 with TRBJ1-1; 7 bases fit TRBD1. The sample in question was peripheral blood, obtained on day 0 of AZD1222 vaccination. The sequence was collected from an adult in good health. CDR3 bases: TGTGCCAGCAGTTTATTGACAGGGCGACGGGACACTGAAGCTTTCTTT. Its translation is CASSLLTGRRDTEAFF.